The rows below give T cell receptor beta chains drawn from one sample of a study of blood T cell repertoires in COVID-19. Using immunoSEQ multiplex PCR, the repertoire was profiled, and TCRdb retains in-frame clones only, with some absent. The data contain fewer than 400,000 clones, about 88% of them singletons. Sequencing was carried out using peripheral blood. All receptors derive from a human donor in a cohort sampled during active COVID-19. Each CDR3 is given with its conserved first and last residue. Each record gives: J gene, CDR3 length, clone size, D gene, V gene, CDR3 DNA, CDR3 protein. A D gene is named only where the DNA matches it firmly. Part of the rows lack a size; the others show once, few, many or a class for expanded clones.

TRBJ1-2	13	.	TRBD1	TRBV29-1	TGCAGCGTTATTCCAGGGGGTAACTATGGCTACACCTTC	CSVIPGGNYGYTF
TRBJ1-1	14	few	TRBD1	TRBV15	TGTGCCACCAGCATGGACAGGGGGGCAAATGAAGCTTTCTTT	CATSMDRGANEAFF
TRBJ2-6	16	.	.	TRBV7-9	TGTGCCAGCAGCTTAGGGCGGTACTCTGGGGCCAACGTCCTGACTTTC	CASSLGRYSGANVLTF
TRBJ1-3	14	.	.	TRBV27	TGTGCCAGCAGTTCCCTCGGACAGAGGGACACCATATATTTT	CASSSLGQRDTIYF
TRBJ2-2	15	.	TRBD2	TRBV2	TGTGCCAGCTTGGGAGGGGCTGAGAACACCGGGGAGCTGTTTTTT	CASLGGAENTGELFF
TRBJ1-1	13	.	TRBD1	TRBV5-1	TGCGCCAGCACCCGACAGGGTAGGACTGAAGCTTTCTTT	CASTRQGRTEAFF
TRBJ2-7	15	.	.	TRBV5-4	TGTGCCAGCAGCCATGAACCGGCAGGCTCCTACGAGCAGTACTTC	CASSHEPAGSYEQYF
TRBJ2-3	16	.	TRBD2	TRBV19	TGTGCCAGTAGTCCTCGACTAGCGGGAGGCACAGATACGCAGTATTTT	CASSPRLAGGTDTQYF
TRBJ1-1	11	.	.	TRBV29-1	TGCAGCGTTGATCCGTCCTCCGGGGCTTTCTTT	CSVDPSSGAFF
TRBJ2-1	16	.	TRBD2	TRBV9	TGTGCCAGCAGCGTAGTGGGGCTAGCGGGGAACAATGAGCAGTTCTTC	CASSVVGLAGNNEQFF
TRBJ2-3	14	.	.	TRBV11-2	TGTGCCAGCAGCGGGGACACGCTCACAGATACGCAGTATTTT	CASSGDTLTDTQYF
TRBJ2-2	15	few	.	TRBV9	TGTGCCAGCAGCGTCCTGGGTCAGGACACCGGGGAGCTGTTTTTT	CASSVLGQDTGELFF
TRBJ1-3	16	few	.	TRBV7-3	TGTGCCAGCAGCTTAAGGGAGGGGATAGCGGGAAACACCATATATTTT	CASSLREGIAGNTIYF
TRBJ2-7	15	once	TRBD1	TRBV9	TGTGCCAGCAGCGTAGGACTAGGGACAGGGAACGAGCAGTACTTC	CASSVGLGTGNEQYF
TRBJ1-1	17	.	TRBD1	TRBV19	TGTGCCAGTAGTCCTCAGTCCCGGGACAGGGTCGGTACTGAAGCTTTCTTT	CASSPQSRDRVGTEAFF
TRBJ1-1	14	.	TRBD1	TRBV19	TGTGCCAGTAAGGACAGGACGGCGAACACTGAAGCTTTCTTT	CASKDRTANTEAFF
TRBJ2-7	11	.	.	TRBV6-5	TGTGCCAGCAGTCTTACCTACGAGCAGTACTTC	CASSLTYEQYF
TRBJ2-3	17	.	TRBD2	TRBV7-2	TGTGCCAGCAGCGTCCGACTAGCGGGAGTAGGTGCAGATACGCAGTATTTT	CASSVRLAGVGADTQYF
TRBJ2-2	15	.	TRBD1	TRBV7-6	TGTGCCAGCAGCTACGGACAGGTGAACACCGGGGAGCTGTTTTTT	CASSYGQVNTGELFF
TRBJ2-7	12	.	.	TRBV10-2	TGCGCCAGCAGTGAGGGGGCGGGGGAGCAGTACTTC	CASSEGAGEQYF
TRBJ2-2	13	.	.	TRBV27	TGTGCCAGCAGTTTTCCGGACACCGGGGAGCTGTTTTTT	CASSFPDTGELFF